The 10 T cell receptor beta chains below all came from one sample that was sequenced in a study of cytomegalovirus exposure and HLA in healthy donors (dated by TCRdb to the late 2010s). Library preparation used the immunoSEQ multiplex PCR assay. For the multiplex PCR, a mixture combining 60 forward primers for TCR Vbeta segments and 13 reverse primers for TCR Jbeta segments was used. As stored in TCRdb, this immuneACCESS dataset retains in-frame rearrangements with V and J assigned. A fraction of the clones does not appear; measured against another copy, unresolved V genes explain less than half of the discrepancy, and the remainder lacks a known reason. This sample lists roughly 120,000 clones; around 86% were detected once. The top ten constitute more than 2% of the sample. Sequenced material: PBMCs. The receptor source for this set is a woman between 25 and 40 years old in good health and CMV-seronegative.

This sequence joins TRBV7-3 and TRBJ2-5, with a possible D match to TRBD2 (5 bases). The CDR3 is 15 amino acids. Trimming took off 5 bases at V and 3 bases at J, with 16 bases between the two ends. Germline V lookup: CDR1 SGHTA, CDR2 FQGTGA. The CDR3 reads CASSRRPLGEETQYF. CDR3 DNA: TGTGCCAGCAGCCGGAGACCCCTCGGGGAAGAGACCCAGTACTTC.

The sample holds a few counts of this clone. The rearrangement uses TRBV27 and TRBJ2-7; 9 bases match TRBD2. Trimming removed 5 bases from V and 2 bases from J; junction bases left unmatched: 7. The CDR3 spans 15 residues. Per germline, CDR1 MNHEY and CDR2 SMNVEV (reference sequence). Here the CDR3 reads CASSPRAGGTYEQYF. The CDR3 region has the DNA TGTGCCAGCAGTCCCCGAGCGGGAGGAACCTACGAGCAGTACTTC.

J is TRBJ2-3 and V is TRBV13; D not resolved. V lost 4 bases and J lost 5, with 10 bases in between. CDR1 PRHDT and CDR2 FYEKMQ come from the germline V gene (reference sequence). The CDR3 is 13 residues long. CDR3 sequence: CASSSPMRDTQYF. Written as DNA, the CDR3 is TGTGCCAGCAGCTCCCCCATGCGAGATACGCAGTATTTT.

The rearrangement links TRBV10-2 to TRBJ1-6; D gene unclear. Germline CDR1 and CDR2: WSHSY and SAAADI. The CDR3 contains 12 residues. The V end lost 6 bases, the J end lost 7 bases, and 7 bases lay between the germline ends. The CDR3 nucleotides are TGCGCCAGCAGCTACCTGAATTCACCCCTCCACTTT. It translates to CASSYLNSPLHF.

Here the CDR3 DNA reads TGTGCCAGCAGCTTGGCGACACGAATCGACACTGAAGCTTTCTTT. Translation gives CASSLATRIDTEAFF. V is TRBV5-5 and J is TRBJ1-1; D gene unclear. This CDR3 region has 15 residues. Germline lookup yields CDR1 SGHKS and CDR2 YYEKEE (reference sequence). Trimming took off 0 bases at V and 3 bases at J, with 12 bases between the two ends.

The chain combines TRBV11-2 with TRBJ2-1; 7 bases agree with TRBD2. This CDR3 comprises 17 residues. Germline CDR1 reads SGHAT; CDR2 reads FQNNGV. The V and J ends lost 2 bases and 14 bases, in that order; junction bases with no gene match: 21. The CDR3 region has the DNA TGTGCCAGCAGCTTAAAATTAGGGCTAGCGGCAAAAAGATCGGAGTTCTTC. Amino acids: CASSLKLGLAAKRSEFF.

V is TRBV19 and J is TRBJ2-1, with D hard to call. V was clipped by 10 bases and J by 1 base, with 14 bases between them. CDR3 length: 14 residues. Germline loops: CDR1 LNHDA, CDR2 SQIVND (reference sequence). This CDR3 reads CATTPRVSYNEQFF. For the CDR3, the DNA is TGTGCCACCACCCCACGGGTTTCCTACAATGAGCAGTTCTTC.

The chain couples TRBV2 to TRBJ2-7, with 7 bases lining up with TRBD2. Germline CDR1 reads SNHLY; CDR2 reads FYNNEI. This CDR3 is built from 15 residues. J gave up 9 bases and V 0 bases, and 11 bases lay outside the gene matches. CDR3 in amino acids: CASSEARASGPAQYF. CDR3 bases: TGTGCCAGCAGTGAAGCGAGGGCTAGCGGCCCGGCGCAGTACTTC.

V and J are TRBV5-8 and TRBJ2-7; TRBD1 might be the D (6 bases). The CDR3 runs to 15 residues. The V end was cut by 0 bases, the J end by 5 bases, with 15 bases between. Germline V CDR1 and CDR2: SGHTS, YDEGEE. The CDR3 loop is CASSLDAGAGNEQYF. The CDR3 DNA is TGTGCCAGCAGCTTGGACGCAGGGGCTGGGAACGAGCAGTACTTC.

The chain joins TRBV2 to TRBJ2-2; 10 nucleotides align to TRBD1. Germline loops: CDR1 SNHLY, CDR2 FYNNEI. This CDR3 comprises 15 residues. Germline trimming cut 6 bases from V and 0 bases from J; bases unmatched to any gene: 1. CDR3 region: CASRGQGANTGELFF. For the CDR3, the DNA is TGTGCCAGCAGAGGACAGGGGGCGAACACCGGGGAGCTGTTTTTT.